These T cell receptor beta chains were read from a single sample in a study of CD8+CD57+ T cells in acquired aplastic anemia. TCRdb used MiXCR to reprocess the reads, holding one entry per CDR3 protein. The table shows approximately 200,000 distinct CDR3 sequences, with roughly 45% occurring only once. The sample consisted of sorted CD4+, CD8+, or CD8+CD57+ T cells (not recorded which) from PBMCs. These receptors were obtained from a human donor with aplastic anemia. Each CDR3 is given with its conserved first and last residue. The D gene is left open where the match is weak. The listing skips clone size in some rows; elsewhere it reads once, few, many or a size class.

size	V	J	D	CDR3	DNA
many	TRBV7-6	TRBJ2-1	-	CASSLGTTNEQFF	TGTGCCAGCAGCTTAGGGACTACGAATGAGCAGTTCTTC
-	TRBV7-3	TRBJ1-1	-	CASSLTSSEAFF	TGCGCCAGCAGCTTGACATCGAGTGAAGCTTTCTTT
many	TRBV10-2	TRBJ2-7	-	CASSESLEQYF	TGCGCCAGCAGTGAGAGTCTCGAGCAGTACTTC
-	TRBV29-1	TRBJ2-7	TRBD1	CSALTGDSEQYF	TGCAGCGCTCTGACAGGGGATAGCGAGCAGTACTTC
-	TRBV29-1	TRBJ1-2	TRBD1	CSVGGQGNYGYTF	TGCAGCGTTGGGGGACAGGGGAACTATGGCTACACCTTC
-	TRBV4-1	TRBJ2-3	TRBD2	CASRAGGPTDAQYF	TGCGCCAGTCGGGCGGGGGGACCCACAGATGCGCAGTATTTT
many	TRBV12-3/TRBV12-4	TRBJ2-3	TRBD2	CASSPHPGGGTDTQYF	TGTGCCAGCAGCCCCCATCCGGGGGGGGGCACAGATACGCAGTATTTT
-	TRBV7-9	TRBJ1-6	-	CASSLLGHGNSPLHF	TGTGCCAGCAGCTTATTGGGACATGGGAATTCACCCCTCCACTTT
many	TRBV2	TRBJ2-1	-	CASSEGGGRYNEQFF	TGTGCCAGCAGCGAGGGAGGGGGCAGGTACAATGAGCAGTTCTTC
few	TRBV7-6	TRBJ1-3	-	CASSLGRGGNTIYF	TGTGCCAGCAGCTTAGGCAGGGGAGGAAACACCATATATTTT
many	TRBV6-5	TRBJ2-7	TRBD2	CASSLSGGLSYEQYF	TGTGCCAGCAGCCTTAGCGGGGGGCTCTCCTACGAGCAGTACTTC
many	TRBV28	TRBJ1-1	-	CASNRVEAEAFF	TGTGCCAGCAACAGGGTGGAGGCTGAAGCTTTCTTT
-	TRBV2	TRBJ1-5	-	CASTPYGGGNQPQHF	TGTGCCAGCACCCCATATGGGGGGGGCAATCAGCCCCAGCATTTT
few	TRBV18	TRBJ1-4	-	CASSTGSNEKLFF	TGTGCCAGCTCAACAGGGTCTAATGAAAAACTGTTTTTT
-	TRBV7-2	TRBJ2-1	-	CASSPSLAHEQFF	TGTGCCAGCAGCCCATCCCTTGCGCATGAGCAGTTCTTC
many	TRBV19	TRBJ2-6	-	CASSVRSSGANVLTF	TGTGCCAGTAGTGTCAGGAGCTCTGGGGCCAACGTCCTGACTTTC
-	TRBV5-6	TRBJ1-2	-	CASSLGPYDRTDYGYTF	TGTGCCAGCAGCTTAGGACCCTATGACCGTACCGACTATGGCTACACCTTC
-	TRBV7-9	TRBJ2-7	-	CASSSAGNSYEQYF	TGTGCCAGCAGCTCTGCAGGGAACTCCTACGAGCAGTACTTC
-	TRBV10-2	TRBJ1-5	-	CASRQGRSNQPQHF	TGCGCCAGCAGACAAGGGAGGAGCAATCAGCCCCAGCATTTT
-	TRBV20-1	TRBJ2-5	-	CSASFPYQETQYF	TGCAGTGCCAGTTTTCCATACCAAGAGACCCAGTACTTC
many	TRBV20-1	TRBJ2-3	TRBD2	CSARSSGGLDTQYF	TGCAGTGCCCGATCTAGCGGGGGGTTAGATACGCAGTATTTT
-	TRBV24-1	TRBJ2-1	-	CATSDEQTGGDEQFF	TGTGCCACCAGTGACGAACAGACGGGGGGCGATGAGCAGTTCTTC
many	TRBV7-8	TRBJ1-5	TRBD1	CASSREAGGVQPQHF	TGTGCCAGCAGCCGAGAGGCAGGGGGCGTGCAGCCCCAGCATTTT